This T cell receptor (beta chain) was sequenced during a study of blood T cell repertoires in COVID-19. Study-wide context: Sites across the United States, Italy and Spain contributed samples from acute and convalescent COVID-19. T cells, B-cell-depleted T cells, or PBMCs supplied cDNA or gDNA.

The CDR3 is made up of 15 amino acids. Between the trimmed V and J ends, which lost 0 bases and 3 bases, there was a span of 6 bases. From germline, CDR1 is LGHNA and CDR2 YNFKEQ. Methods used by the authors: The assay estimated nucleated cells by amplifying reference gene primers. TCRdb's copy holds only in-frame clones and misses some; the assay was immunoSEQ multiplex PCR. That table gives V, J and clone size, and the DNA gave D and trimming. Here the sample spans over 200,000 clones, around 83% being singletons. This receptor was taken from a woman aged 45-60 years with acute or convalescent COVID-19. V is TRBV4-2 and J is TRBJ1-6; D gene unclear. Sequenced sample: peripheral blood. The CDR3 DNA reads TGTGCCAGCAGCCAAGAAGAGAACTATAATTCACCCCTCCACTTT. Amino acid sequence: CASSQEENYNSPLHF.